This TCR beta chain is drawn from a study of T cells in localized non-small cell lung cancer. This clone was found once. Its target is not known. CDR3 length: 12 residues. Per the germline V gene, CDR1 is MDHEN and CDR2 is SYDVKM. V was pared by 3 bases and J by 7 bases, with 9 bases between. General study findings and limits: A median of approximately 60 of the top 100 tumor clones appeared in adjacent lung, which was paired and uninvolved.

Assay used: immunoSEQ multiplex PCR; TCRdb lists only in-frame clones, some missing. The data show under 65,000 clones, around four fifths seen once. The rearrangement links TRBV28 to TRBJ1-1, with D unclear. The TCR sequence derives from an older female donor with stage II squamous cell lung carcinoma. Sequenced material: peripheral blood, taken before any cancer treatment. The CDR3 reads CASSFPTGEAFF. The CDR3 bases are TGTGCCAGCAGTTTCCCCACCGGTGAAGCTTTCTTT.